This TCR beta chain was captured in a study of beta chain features in type 1 diabetes. Study at large: Age, gender and cell yields were similar between patients and healthy donors.

Study conclusions and caveats: Shortening that was moderate but significant affected the TCRB CDR3s of Type 1 diabetes patients in all four CD4+ subsets. Reduced insertions and increased deletions marked VDJ junctions in type 1 diabetes patients.

Reverse transcription of all isolated RNA meant that expressed TCRB transcripts were sequenced. Mean read depth for naive, central memory and regulatory T cell samples was around 3.8 million reads. Sequencing used immunoSEQ multiplex PCR; TCRdb keeps in-frame clones, though not all of them. The sample carries a few hundred thousand clones, roughly an eighth recorded once. Trimming removed 2 bases at V and 2 bases at J, with 9 bases between. The germline V gene has CDR1 KGHSH and CDR2 LQKENI. The length of the CDR3 is 14 residues. This clone was seen only a few times. Its antigen is not known. Sample: naive CD4+ T cells from blood. The chain is built from TRBV18 and TRBJ2-5; possibly TRBD1 for D (5 bases). This TCR was recovered from a woman aged 18 to 35 with type 1 diabetes. The CDR3 DNA follows: TGTGCCAGCTCACCATCGGCAGGGCAAGAGACCCAGTACTTC. This codes for CASSPSAGQETQYF.